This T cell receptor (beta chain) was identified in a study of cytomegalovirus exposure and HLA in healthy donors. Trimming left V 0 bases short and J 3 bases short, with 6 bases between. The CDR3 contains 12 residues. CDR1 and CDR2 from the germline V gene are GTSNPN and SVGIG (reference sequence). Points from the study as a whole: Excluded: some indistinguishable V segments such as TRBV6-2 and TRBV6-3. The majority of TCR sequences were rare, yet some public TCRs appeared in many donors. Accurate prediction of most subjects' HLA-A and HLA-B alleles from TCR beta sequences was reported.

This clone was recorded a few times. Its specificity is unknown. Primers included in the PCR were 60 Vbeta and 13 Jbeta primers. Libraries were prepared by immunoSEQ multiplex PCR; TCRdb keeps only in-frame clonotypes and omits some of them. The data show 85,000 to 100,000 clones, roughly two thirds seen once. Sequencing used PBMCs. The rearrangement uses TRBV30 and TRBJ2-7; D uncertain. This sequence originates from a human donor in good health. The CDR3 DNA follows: TGTGCCTGGAGTGTATCTCTCTACGAGCAGTACTTC. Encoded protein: CAWSVSLYEQYF.